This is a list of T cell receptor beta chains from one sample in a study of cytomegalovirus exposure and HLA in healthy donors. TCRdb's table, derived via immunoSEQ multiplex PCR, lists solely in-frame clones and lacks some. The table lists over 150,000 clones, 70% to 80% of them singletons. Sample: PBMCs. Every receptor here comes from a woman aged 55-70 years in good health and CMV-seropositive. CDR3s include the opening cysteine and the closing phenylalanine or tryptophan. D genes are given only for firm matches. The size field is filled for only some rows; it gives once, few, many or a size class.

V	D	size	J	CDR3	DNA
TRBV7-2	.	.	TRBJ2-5	CASSSHGSQETQYF	TGTGCCAGCAGCTCTCACGGGTCACAAGAGACCCAGTACTTC
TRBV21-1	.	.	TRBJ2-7	CASSMGGYEQYF	TGTGCCAGCAGCATGGGGGGTTACGAGCAGTACTTC
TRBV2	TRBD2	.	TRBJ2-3	CASSERLAVGTDTQYF	TGTGCCAGCAGTGAACGACTAGCGGTCGGCACAGATACGCAGTATTTT
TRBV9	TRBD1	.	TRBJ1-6	CASSVDRGGSPLHF	TGTGCCAGCAGCGTAGACAGGGGCGGCTCACCCCTCCACTTT
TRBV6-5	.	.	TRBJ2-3	CASSKDGGADTQYF	TGTGCCAGCAGTAAGGATGGGGGCGCAGATACGCAGTATTTT
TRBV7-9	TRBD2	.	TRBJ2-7	CSSSPPRLAASYEQYF	TGTTCCAGCAGCCCCCCCCGACTAGCGGCCTCCTACGAGCAGTACTTC
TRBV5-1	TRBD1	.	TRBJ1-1	CASSFSGRQGATEAFF	TGCGCCAGCAGCTTTTCCGGTAGACAGGGTGCCACTGAAGCTTTCTTT
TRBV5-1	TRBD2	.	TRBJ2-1	CASSLVTGGGSVEQFF	TGCGCCAGCAGCTTGGTCACGGGAGGTGGTAGTGTTGAGCAGTTCTTC
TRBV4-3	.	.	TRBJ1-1	CASSQETAGGTEAFF	TGCGCCAGCAGCCAAGAGACTGCAGGAGGCACTGAAGCTTTCTTT
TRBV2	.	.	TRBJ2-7	CASSEQAYEQYF	TGTGCCAGCAGTGAACAGGCCTACGAGCAGTACTTC
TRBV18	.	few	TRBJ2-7	CASSLPGLLYEQYF	TGTGCCAGCTCACTCCCGGGACTCCTCTACGAGCAGTACTTC
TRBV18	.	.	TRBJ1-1	CASSPQQVEAFF	TGTGCCAGCTCACCACAACAGGTTGAAGCTTTCTTT
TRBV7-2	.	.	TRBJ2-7	CASSQGGSEQYF	TGTGCCAGCAGCCAGGGGGGTTCCGAGCAGTACTTC
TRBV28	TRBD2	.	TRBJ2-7	CASRGTSGISYEQYF	TGTGCCAGCAGAGGGACTAGCGGCATCTCCTACGAGCAGTACTTC
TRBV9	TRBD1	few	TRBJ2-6	CASTPGQGSPGANVLTF	TGTGCCAGCACCCCGGGACAGGGCTCACCTGGGGCCAACGTCCTGACTTTC
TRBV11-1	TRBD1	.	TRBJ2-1	CASSLGGQGTREQFF	TGTGCCAGCAGCTTGGGGGGACAGGGAACTCGTGAGCAGTTCTTC
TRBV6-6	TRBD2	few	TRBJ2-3	CASSSTSGGVDTQYF	TGTGCCAGCAGTTCGACTAGCGGGGGGGTTGATACGCAGTATTTT
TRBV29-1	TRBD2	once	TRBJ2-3	CSVGRREGEYTDTQYF	TGCAGCGTTGGAAGGCGGGAGGGGGAGTACACAGATACGCAGTATTTT
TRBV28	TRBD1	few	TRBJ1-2	CASSLDTDRGGYTF	TGTGCCAGCAGTTTAGATACGGACAGGGGTGGCTACACCTTC
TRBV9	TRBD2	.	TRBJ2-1	CASSTRLARHEQFF	TGTGCCAGCAGCACAAGACTAGCTCGGCATGAGCAGTTCTTC
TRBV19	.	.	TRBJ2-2	CASSTGLYTGELFF	TGTGCCAGTAGTACAGGGCTATACACCGGGGAGCTGTTTTTT
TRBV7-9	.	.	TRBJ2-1	CASSFEGHNEQFF	TGTGCCAGCAGCTTCGAGGGTCACAATGAGCAGTTCTTC
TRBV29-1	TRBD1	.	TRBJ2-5	CSVGTGRGETQYF	TGCAGCGTAGGGACAGGCAGAGGGGAGACCCAGTACTTC
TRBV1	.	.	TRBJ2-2	CTSSQDPREFTGELFF	TGCACCAGCAGCCAAGATCCGAGGGAGTTCACCGGGGAGCTGTTTTTT
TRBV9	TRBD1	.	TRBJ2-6	CASSARDRGAGANVLTF	TGTGCCAGCAGCGCCCGGGACAGGGGAGCTGGGGCCAACGTCCTGACTTTC
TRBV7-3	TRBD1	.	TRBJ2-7	CASSPTFPGQGHYEQYF	TGTGCCAGCAGCCCGACCTTCCCGGGACAGGGCCACTACGAGCAGTACTTC
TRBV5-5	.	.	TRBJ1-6	CASSLESRDSPLHF	TGTGCCAGCAGCTTGGAAAGCAGGGATTCACCCCTCCACTTT
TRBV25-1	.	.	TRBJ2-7	CASSDQGQLYEQYF	TGTGCCAGCAGTGATCAGGGGCAGCTCTACGAGCAGTACTTC
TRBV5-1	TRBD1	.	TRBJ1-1	CASSLVDRGLRAAFF	TGCGCCAGCAGCTTGGTGGACAGGGGGTTACGGGCGGCTTTCTTT
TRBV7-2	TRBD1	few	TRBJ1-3	CASSLLGQGAFSGNTIYF	TGTGCCAGCAGCTTGTTGGGACAGGGGGCTTTCTCTGGAAACACCATATATTTT
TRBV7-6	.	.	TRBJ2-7	CASSLAEGPYEQYF	TGTGCCAGCAGCTTGGCGGAGGGGCCCTACGAGCAGTACTTC
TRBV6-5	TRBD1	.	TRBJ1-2	CASSPLQGARGYTF	TGTGCCAGCAGTCCACTACAGGGGGCCCGAGGCTACACCTTC
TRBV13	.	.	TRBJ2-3	CASTGGLRTDTQYF	TGTGCCAGCACCGGGGGGCTCCGCACAGATACGCAGTATTTT
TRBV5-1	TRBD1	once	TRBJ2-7	CASSLLTGGYEQYF	TGCGCCAGCAGCTTGCTAACAGGGGGCTACGAGCAGTACTTC
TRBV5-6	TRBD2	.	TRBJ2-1	CASSLAGASGEQFF	TGTGCCAGCAGCTTGGCCGGGGCTAGCGGGGAGCAGTTCTTC
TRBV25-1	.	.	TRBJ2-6	CASSEFSLGTGANGLTF	TGTGCCAGCAGTGAATTTTCCTTGGGGACTGGGGCCAACGGCCTGACTTTC
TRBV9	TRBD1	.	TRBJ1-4	CASSADRASSTNEKLFF	TGTGCCAGCAGCGCGGACAGGGCCTCTTCTACTAATGAAAAACTGTTTTTT
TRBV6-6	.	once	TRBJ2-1	CASSYSTGINEQFF	TGTGCCAGCAGTTACTCGACGGGAATCAATGAGCAGTTCTTC
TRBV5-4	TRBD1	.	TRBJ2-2	CASSGGQGRTTGELFF	TGTGCCAGCAGCGGCGGACAGGGGCGGACCACCGGGGAGCTGTTTTTT
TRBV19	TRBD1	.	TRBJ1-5	CASNRDSLNQPQHF	TGTGCCAGTAACCGGGACAGCCTCAATCAGCCCCAGCATTTT
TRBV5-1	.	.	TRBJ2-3	CASSLLRGTDTQYF	TGCGCCAGCAGCTTGTTACGAGGAACAGATACGCAGTATTTT
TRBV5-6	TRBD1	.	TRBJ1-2	CASSYIGQVYHYGYTF	TGTGCCAGCAGCTACATCGGACAGGTTTACCACTATGGCTACACCTTC
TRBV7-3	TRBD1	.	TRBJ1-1	CASSVQGGNTEAFF	TGTGCCAGCAGCGTCCAGGGGGGGAACACTGAAGCTTTCTTT
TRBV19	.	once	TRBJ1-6	CASSMESSYNSPLHF	TGTGCCAGTAGTATGGAGAGCTCCTATAATTCACCCCTCCACTTT
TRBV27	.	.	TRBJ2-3	CASRLGITYTDTQYF	TGTGCCAGCAGACTCGGGATTACCTACACAGATACGCAGTATTTT
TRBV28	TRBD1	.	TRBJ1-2	CASSVPGQGWGYTF	TGTGCCAGCAGTGTTCCGGGACAGGGGTGGGGCTACACCTTC
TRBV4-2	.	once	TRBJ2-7	CASSQAQGYEQYF	TGTGCCAGCAGCCAAGCACAGGGTTACGAGCAGTACTTC
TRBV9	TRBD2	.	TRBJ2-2	CASSSTGLAGNTGELFF	TGTGCCAGCAGCTCTACGGGACTAGCGGGAAACACGGGGGAGCTGTTTTTT
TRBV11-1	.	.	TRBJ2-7	CASSLAWTADEQYF	TGTGCCAGCAGCTTAGCTTGGACAGCGGACGAGCAGTACTTC
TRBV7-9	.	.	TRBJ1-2	CSSSSSGASPNYGYTF	TGTTCCAGCAGCTCATCCGGTGCTAGTCCGAACTATGGCTACACCTTC
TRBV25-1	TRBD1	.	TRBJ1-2	CASSESGTGEDYGYTF	TGTGCCAGCAGTGAATCGGGGACAGGGGAGGATTATGGCTACACCTTC
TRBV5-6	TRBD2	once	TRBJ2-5	CASSSLAGAGETQYF	TGTGCCAGCAGTTCCCTAGCGGGAGCGGGCGAGACCCAGTACTTC